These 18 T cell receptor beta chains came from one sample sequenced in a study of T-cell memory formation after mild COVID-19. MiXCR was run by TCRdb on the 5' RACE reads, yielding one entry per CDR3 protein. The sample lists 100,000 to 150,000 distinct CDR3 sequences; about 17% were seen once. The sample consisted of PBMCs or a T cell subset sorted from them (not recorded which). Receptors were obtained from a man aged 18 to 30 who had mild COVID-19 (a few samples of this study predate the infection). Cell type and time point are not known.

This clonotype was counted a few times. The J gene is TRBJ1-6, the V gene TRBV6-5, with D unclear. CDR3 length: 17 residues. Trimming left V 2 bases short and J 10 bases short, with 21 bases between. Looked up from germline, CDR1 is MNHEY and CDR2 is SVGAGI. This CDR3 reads CASSYGHWDGSGSPLHF. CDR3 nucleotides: TGTGCCAGCAGTTACGGGCATTGGGATGGTTCGGGGTCACCCCTCCACTTT.

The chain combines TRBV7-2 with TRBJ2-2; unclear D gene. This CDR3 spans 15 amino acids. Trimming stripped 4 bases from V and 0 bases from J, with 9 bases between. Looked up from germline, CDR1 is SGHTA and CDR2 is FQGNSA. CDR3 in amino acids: CASSWTLTNTGELFF. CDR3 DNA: TGTGCCAGCAGCTGGACGCTTACGAACACCGGGGAGCTGTTTTTT.

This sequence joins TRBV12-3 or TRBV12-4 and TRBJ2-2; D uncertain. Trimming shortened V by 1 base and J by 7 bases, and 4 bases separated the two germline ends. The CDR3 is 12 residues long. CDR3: CASSLVVGELFF. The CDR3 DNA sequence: TGTGCCAGCAGTTTAGTAGTCGGGGAGCTGTTTTTT.

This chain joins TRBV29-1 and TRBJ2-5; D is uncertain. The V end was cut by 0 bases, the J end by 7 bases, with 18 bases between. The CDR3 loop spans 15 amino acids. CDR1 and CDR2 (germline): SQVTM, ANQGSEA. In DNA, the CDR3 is TGCAGCGTTGAAGATCCCCGCAGCAGGCTTGGGACCCAGTACTTC. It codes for CSVEDPRSRLGTQYF.

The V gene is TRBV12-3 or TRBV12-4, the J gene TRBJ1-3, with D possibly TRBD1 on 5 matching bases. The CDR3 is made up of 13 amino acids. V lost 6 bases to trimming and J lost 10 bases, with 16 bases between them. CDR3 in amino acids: CASSVEGARTIYF. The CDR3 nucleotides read TGTGCCAGCAGCGTAGAAGGGGCCAGGACCATATATTTT.

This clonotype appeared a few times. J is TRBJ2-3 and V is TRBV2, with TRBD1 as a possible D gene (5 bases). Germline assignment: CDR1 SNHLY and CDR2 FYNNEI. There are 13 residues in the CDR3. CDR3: CTCASQGGDTQYF. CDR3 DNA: TGTACCTGTGCCAGCCAGGGTGGAGATACGCAGTATTTT.

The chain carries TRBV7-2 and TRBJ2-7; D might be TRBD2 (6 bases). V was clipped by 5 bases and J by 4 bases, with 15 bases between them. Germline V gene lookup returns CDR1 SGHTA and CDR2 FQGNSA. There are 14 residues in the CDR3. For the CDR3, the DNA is TGTGCCAGCAGCGTTGAGTGGGGGGTTTACGAGCAGTACTTC. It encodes CASSVEWGVYEQYF.

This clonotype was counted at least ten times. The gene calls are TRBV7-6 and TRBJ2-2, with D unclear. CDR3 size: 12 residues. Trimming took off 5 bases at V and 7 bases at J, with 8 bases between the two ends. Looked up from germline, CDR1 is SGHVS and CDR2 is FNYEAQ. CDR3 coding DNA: TGTGCCAGCAGCCCCTTTATCGGGGAGCTGTTTTTT. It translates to CASSPFIGELFF. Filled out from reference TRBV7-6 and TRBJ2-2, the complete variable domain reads GAGVSQSPRYKVTKRGQDVALRCDPISGHVSLYWYRQALGQGPEFLTYFNYEAQQDKSGLPNDRFSAERPEGSISTLTIQRTEQRDSAMYRCASSPFIGELFFGEGSRLTVL.

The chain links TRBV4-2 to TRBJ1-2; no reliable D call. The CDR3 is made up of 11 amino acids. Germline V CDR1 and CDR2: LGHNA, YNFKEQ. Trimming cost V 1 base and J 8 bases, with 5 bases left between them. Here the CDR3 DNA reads TGTGCCAGCAGCCAAGGTTGGGGCTACACCTTC. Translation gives CASSQGWGYTF.

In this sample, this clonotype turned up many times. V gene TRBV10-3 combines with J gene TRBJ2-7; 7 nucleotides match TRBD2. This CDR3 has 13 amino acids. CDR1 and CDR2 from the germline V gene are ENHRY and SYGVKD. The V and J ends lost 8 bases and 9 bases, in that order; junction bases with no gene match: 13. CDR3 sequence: CAIRGGGPFGQYV. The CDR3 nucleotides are TGTGCCATCCGTGGCGGGGGACCTTTTGGGCAGTACGTC.

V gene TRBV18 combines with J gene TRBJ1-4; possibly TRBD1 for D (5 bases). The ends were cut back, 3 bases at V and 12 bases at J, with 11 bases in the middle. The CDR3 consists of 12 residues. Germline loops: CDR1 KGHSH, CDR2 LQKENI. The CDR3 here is CASSPAGGELFF. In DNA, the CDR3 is TGTGCCAGCTCACCGGCCGGGGGGGAACTGTTTTTT.

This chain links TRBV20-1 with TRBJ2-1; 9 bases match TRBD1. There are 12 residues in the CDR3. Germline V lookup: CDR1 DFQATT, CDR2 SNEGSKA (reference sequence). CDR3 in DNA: TGCGCCCCGGGACAGGGAGTCAATGAGCAGTTCTTC. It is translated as CAPGQGVNEQFF.

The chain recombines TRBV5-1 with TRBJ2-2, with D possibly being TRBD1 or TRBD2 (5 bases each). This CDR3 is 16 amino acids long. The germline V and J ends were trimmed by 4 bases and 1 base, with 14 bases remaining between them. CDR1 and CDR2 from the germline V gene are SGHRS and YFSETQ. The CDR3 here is CASSGTDSLNTGELFF. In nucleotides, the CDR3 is TGCGCCAGCAGCGGGACCGACAGTTTGAACACCGGGGAGCTGTTTTTT.

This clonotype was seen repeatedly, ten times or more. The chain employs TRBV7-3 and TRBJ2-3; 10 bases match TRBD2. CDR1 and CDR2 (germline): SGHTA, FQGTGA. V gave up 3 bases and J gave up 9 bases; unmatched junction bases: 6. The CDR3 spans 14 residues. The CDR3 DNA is TGTGCCAGCAGCTTTGGGCTAGCGGGGGACACGCAGTATTTT. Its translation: CASSFGLAGDTQYF.

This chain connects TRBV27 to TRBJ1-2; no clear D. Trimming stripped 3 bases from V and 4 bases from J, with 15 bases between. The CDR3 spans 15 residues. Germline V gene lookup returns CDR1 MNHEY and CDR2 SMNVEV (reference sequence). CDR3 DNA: TGTGCCAGCAGTTTTAGGCCTTTGCGGGGCTATGGCTACACCTTC. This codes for CASSFRPLRGYGYTF.

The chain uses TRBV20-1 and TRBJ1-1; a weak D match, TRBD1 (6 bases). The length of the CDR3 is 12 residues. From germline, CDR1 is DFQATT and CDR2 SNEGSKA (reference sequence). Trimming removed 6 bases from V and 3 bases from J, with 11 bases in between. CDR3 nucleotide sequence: TGCAGTGCCGGTGAGGGGGACACTGAAGCTTTCTTT. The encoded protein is CSAGEGDTEAFF.

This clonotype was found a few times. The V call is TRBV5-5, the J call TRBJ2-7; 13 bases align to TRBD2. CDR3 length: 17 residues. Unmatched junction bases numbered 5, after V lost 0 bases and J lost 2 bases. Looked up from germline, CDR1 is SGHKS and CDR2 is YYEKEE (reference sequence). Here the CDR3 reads CASSLGLAGGSAYEQYF. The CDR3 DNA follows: TGTGCCAGCAGCTTGGGACTAGCGGGGGGATCTGCCTACGAGCAGTACTTC.

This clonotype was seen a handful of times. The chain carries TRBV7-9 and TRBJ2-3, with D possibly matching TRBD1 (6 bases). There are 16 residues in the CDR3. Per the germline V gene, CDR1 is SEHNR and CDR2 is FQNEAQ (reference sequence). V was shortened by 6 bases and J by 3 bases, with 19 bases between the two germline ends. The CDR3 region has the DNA TGTGCCAGCAGACCAGGGGCGAACTTGGGGACAGATACGCAGTATTTT. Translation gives CASRPGANLGTDTQYF.